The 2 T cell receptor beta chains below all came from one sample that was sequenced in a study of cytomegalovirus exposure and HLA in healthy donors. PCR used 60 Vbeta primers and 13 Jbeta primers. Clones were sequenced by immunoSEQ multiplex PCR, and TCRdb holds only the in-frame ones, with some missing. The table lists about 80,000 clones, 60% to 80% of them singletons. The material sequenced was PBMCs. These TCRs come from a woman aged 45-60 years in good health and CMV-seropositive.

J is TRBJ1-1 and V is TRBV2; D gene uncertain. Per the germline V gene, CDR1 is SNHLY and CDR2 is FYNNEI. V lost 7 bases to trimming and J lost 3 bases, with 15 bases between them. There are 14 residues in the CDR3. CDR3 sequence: CASTPGGYDTEAFF. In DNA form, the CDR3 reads TGTGCCAGCACCCCGGGAGGGTACGACACTGAAGCTTTCTTT.

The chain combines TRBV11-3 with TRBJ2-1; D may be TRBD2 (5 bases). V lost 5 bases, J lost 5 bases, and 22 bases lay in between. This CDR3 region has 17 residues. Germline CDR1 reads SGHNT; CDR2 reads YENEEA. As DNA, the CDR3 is TGTGCCAGCAGCCCCCGTGGGAGTAGGTCAGCCCACAATGAGCAGTTCTTC. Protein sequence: CASSPRGSRSAHNEQFF.